This entry describes one TCR beta chain. Antigen unknown. This entry is derived from a study of vaccination and CD4 T cells after COVID-19. As for the study in general: Median draw time for post-COVID samples was approximately 94 days post-diagnosis (range 35 to 161).

Treatment in this sample: approximately 9-day PBMC culture with coronavirus spike peptide pools or control peptides (ViraFEST assay). Under the ViraFEST approach, antigen-specific T cells were expanded with peptide pools and TCRs subsequently sequenced. CDR1 and CDR2 (germline): MNHEY, SMNVEV (reference sequence). Trimming cost V 4 bases and J 5 bases, with 14 bases left between them. This CDR3 is 14 amino acids long. Sequenced with the Oncomine TCR Beta short-read assay was DNA taken from cultured CD4+ T cells. TCRdb re-called the PCR reads with MiXCR, one entry per CDR3 protein. Of over 15,000 distinct CDR3 sequences listed, about a third are singletons.

The chain couples TRBV27 to TRBJ1-1; D is unclear. The TCR comes from a human donor with COVID-19. Sequenced material: cultured CD4+ T cells from blood. The CDR3 sequence: CASSSPAAGTEAFF. The DNA for the CDR3 is TGTGCCAGCAGTTCCCCGGCAGCCGGTACTGAAGCTTTCTTT.